The rows below give T cell receptor beta chains drawn from one sample of a study of shared clonotypes between healthy human individuals. Profiling relied on immunoSEQ multiplex PCR, and the TCRdb table lists in-frame clones only, not all of them. The sample contains some 2.1 million clones, over 85% of which appear only once. Specimen: naive CD8+ T cells from PBMCs. These receptor sequences come from a man aged 18 to 30 in good health. Some clones in this sample may be carry-over from other donors' samples. CDR3s include the opening cysteine and the closing phenylalanine or tryptophan. Fields, in order: V gene, J gene, D gene, CDR3 length, clone size, CDR3 DNA, CDR3 protein. The D gene is left open where the match is weak. A clone size is listed for some rows: how often the clone was seen (once, few, many), or a class if it is expanded.

TRBV11-2	TRBJ1-3	TRBD1	14	-	TGTGCCAGCCGGGACAGGGGCTCTGGAAACACCATATATTTT	CASRDRGSGNTIYF
TRBV30	TRBJ2-1	TRBD2	17	-	TGTGCCTGGAGTGTACTAACACGAGCGGGAGGGCCCCTTGAGCAGTTCTTC	CAWSVLTRAGGPLEQFF
TRBV5-8	TRBJ1-5	TRBD1	18	-	TGTGCCAGCAGCCCACCGCCGGGACAGGGTAAGGCGGGTCAGCCCCAGCATTTT	CASSPPPGQGKAGQPQHF
TRBV6-1	TRBJ1-5	-	15	once	TGTGCCAGCAGTGTCACTTACAGGGTCAATCAGCCCCAGCATTTT	CASSVTYRVNQPQHF
TRBV27	TRBJ2-1	TRBD2	15	-	TGTGCCAGCAGTCCACCGGGACTACCTTACAATGAGCAGTTCTTC	CASSPPGLPYNEQFF
TRBV30	TRBJ1-6	-	13	-	TGTGCCTTGGGGGACTCCTATAATTCACCCCTCCACTTT	CALGDSYNSPLHF
TRBV4-1	TRBJ2-3	TRBD2	16	once	TGCGCCAGCAGGCCTCCCGGACTAGCGGGAGGGGATACGCAGTATTTT	CASRPPGLAGGDTQYF
TRBV29-1	TRBJ2-1	-	11	once	TGCAGCGTTGAAGAAGGCAATGAGCAGTTCTTC	CSVEEGNEQFF
TRBV11-2	TRBJ2-7	-	12	once	TGTGCCAGCAGCTTAGGCAAATACGAGCAGTACTTC	CASSLGKYEQYF
TRBV6-5	TRBJ2-7	-	14	-	TGTGCCAGCAGACCCACTGGGGGGTCCTACGAGCAGTACTTC	CASRPTGGSYEQYF
TRBV19	TRBJ1-5	TRBD1	15	-	TGTGCCAGTAGACCCCGGACAGGGGGCGGACAGCCCCAGCATTTT	CASRPRTGGGQPQHF
TRBV28	TRBJ2-1	TRBD1	16	-	TGTGCCAGCAGTTTTTTTCGGACAGGGGGCCGCAATGAGCAGTTCTTC	CASSFFRTGGRNEQFF
TRBV30	TRBJ1-1	-	13	-	TGTGCCTGGAGGGGAACAGGGCCCACTGAAGCTTTCTTT	CAWRGTGPTEAFF
TRBV7-9	TRBJ2-2	-	16	once	TGTGCCAGCAGCGATCCGGCAGGGTCGAACACCGGGGAGCTGTTTTTT	CASSDPAGSNTGELFF
TRBV5-1	TRBJ2-3	-	15	-	TGCGCCAGCAAGGTGATAGGGGGTGGCACAGATACGCAGTATTTT	CASKVIGGGTDTQYF
TRBV7-3	TRBJ2-1	-	14	-	TGTGCCAGCAGTCCCGGGGGCCGGGCGAATGAGCAGTTCTTC	CASSPGGRANEQFF
TRBV7-8	TRBJ2-5	TRBD2	15	once	TGTGCCAGCAGCTTTAGCGGGTCGTACCAAGAGACCCAGTACTTC	CASSFSGSYQETQYF
TRBV5-5	TRBJ2-5	TRBD1	18	-	TGTGCCAGCAGCCAACACTCCGGGACAGGGGGCGAAAACGAGACCCAGTACTTC	CASSQHSGTGGENETQYF
TRBV27	TRBJ1-4	-	14	-	TGTGCCAGCAGTTACTCAGGAATCGGTGAAAAACTGTTTTTT	CASSYSGIGEKLFF
TRBV4-2	TRBJ2-1	-	14	few	TGTGCCAGCAGCCAAGATTTAGGGATTAATGAGCAGTTCTTC	CASSQDLGINEQFF